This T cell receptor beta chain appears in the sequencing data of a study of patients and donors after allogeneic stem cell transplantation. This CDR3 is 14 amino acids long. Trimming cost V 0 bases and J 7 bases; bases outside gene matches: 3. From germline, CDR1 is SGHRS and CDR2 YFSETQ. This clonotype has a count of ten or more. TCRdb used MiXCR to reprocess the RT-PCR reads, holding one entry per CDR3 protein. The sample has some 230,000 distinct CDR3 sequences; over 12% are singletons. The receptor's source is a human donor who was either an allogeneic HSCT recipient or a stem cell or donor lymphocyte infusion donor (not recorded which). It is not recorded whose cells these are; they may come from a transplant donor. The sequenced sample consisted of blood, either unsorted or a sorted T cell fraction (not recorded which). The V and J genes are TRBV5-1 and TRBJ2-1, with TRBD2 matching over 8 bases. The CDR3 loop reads CASSLASGGNEQFF. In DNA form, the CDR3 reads TGCGCCAGCAGCTTGGCGAGCGGGGGAAATGAGCAGTTCTTC. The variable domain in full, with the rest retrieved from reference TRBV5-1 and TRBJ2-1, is KAGVTQTPRYLIKTRGQQVTLSCSPISGHRSVSWYQQTPGQGLQFLFEYFSETQRNKGNFPGRFSGRQFSNSRSEMNVSTLELGDSALYLCASSLASGGNEQFFGPGTRLTVL.